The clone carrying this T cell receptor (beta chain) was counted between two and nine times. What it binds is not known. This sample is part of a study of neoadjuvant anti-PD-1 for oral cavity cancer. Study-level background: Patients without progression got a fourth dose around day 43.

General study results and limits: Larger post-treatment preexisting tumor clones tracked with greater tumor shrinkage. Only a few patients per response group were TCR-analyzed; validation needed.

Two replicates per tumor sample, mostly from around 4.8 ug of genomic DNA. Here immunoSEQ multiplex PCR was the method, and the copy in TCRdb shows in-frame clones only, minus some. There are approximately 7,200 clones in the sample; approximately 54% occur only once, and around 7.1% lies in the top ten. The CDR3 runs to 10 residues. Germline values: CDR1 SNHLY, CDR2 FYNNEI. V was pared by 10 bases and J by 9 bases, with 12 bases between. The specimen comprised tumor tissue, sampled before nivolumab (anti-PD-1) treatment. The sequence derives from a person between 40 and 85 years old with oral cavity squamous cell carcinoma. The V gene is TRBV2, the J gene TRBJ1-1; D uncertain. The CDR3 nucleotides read TGTGCCATCTTCCTCTCAAAAGCTTTCTTT. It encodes CAIFLSKAFF.